What follows is one T cell receptor (beta chain) and its context. This record belongs to a study of blood T cell repertoires in COVID-19. About the research overall: Donors in the United States, Italy and Spain gave samples during acute or convalescent COVID-19.

Produced via immunoSEQ multiplex PCR; TCRdb's table is partial and in-frame only. The profile shows roughly 250,000 clones, about 86% of them singletons. Participants had their cohort set by participant-reported clinical history. This receptor was identified in a woman between 35 and 50 years old with acute COVID-19. The sequencing sample was made of PBMCs or T cells enriched from blood (not recorded which).

The CDR3 reads CASGLEGQRSYF. DNA for the CDR3: TGTGCTAGTGGTTTGGAGGGACAGAGGTCGTACTTC. The genes are TRBV12-5 and TRBJ2-7, with 7 bases aligning to TRBD1. The CDR3 consists of 12 residues. Germline lookup yields CDR1 LGHNT and CDR2 FRNRAP. V was clipped by 1 base and J by 12 bases; unmatched bases: 6. The full variable domain, its missing parts supplied by reference TRBV12-5 and TRBJ2-7, is DARVTQTPRHKVTEMGQEVTMRCQPILGHNTVFWYRQTMMQGLELLAYFRNRAPLDDSGMPKDRFSAEMPDATLATLKIQPSEPRDSAVYFCASGLEGQRSYFGPGTRLTVT.